This is a list of T cell receptor beta chains from one sample in a study of beta chain features in type 1 diabetes. Assay: immunoSEQ multiplex PCR; the TCRdb copy retains only in-frame clones and omits some. The sample records 400,000 to 450,000 clones, about 15% being singletons. Sample: naive CD4+ T cells from blood. These receptors came from a man between 25 and 39 years old in good health. CDR3s include the opening cysteine and the closing phenylalanine or tryptophan. The D gene is left open where the match is weak. Some rows have no size entry. The others give once, few or many, or a class for an expanded clone.

TRBV10-3	14	TRBJ2-5	-	few	CAIKSAVGKETQYF	TGTGCCATCAAATCGGCAGTTGGGAAAGAGACCCAGTACTTC
TRBV4-1	15	TRBJ2-3	-	-	CASSQDGGGTDTQYF	TGCGCCAGCAGCCAAGATGGGGGAGGAACAGATACGCAGTATTTT
TRBV5-4	14	TRBJ2-2	-	-	CASSLSANTGELFF	TGTGCCAGCAGCTTGAGCGCGAACACCGGGGAGCTGTTTTTT
TRBV7-8	16	TRBJ2-2	-	few	CASSLAGTRPAGELFF	TGTGCCAGCAGCTTAGCCGGTACACGGCCCGCAGGGGAGCTGTTTTTT
TRBV4-1	14	TRBJ1-2	-	-	CASSQTGLGNGYTF	TGCGCCAGCAGCCAAACAGGGTTAGGTAATGGCTACACCTTC
TRBV28	12	TRBJ1-5	-	few	CASRASEGPQHF	TGTGCCAGCAGGGCTTCAGAGGGGCCCCAGCATTTT
TRBV7-8	14	TRBJ2-4	-	many	CASSPRASKGIQYF	TGTGCCAGCAGCCCCAGGGCTAGCAAGGGCATTCAGTACTTC
TRBV7-6	16	TRBJ2-1	TRBD2	-	CASSLNGLVRGNEQFF	TGTGCCAGCAGCTTAAACGGACTAGTTCGAGGCAATGAGCAGTTCTTC
TRBV7-9	14	TRBJ1-6	TRBD1	few	CASEQGWENSPLHF	TGTGCCAGCGAACAGGGGTGGGAGAATTCACCCCTCCACTTT
TRBV14	14	TRBJ2-2	-	few	CASSVLGETGELFF	TGTGCCAGCAGCGTCCTCGGGGAGACCGGGGAGCTGTTTTTT
TRBV4-3	18	TRBJ1-2	-	few	CASSQVTGTSIIPYGYTF	TGCGCCAGCAGCCAGGTTACCGGGACAAGTATTATCCCCTATGGCTACACCTTC